This is a list of T cell receptor beta chains from one sample in a study of CD4+ T cells in melanoma. Assay used: immunoSEQ multiplex PCR; TCRdb lists only in-frame clones, some missing. Among approximately 20,000 clones listed, around 80% were seen once. The source is a human donor with melanoma. Both conserved end residues are part of each CDR3. Each record gives: V gene, J gene, clone size, CDR3 length, D gene, CDR3 DNA, CDR3 protein. D genes are given only for firm matches. Size tells how often a clone was seen (once, few, many) or the class of an expanded clone, and some rows leave it out.

TRBV28,TRBJ2-5,NA,17,NA,TGTGCCAGCAGTTTATCCCTGCTCCGCACGAACCAAGAGACCCAGTACTTC,CASSLSLLRTNQETQYF
TRBV5-6,TRBJ1-5,NA,14,NA,TGTGCCAGCAGCTTGGCGGGTAGCAATCAGCCCCAGCATTTT,CASSLAGSNQPQHF
TRBV6-5,TRBJ2-1,NA,12,NA,TGTGCCAGCAGTTACGAGGGGATTGAGCAGTTCTTC,CASSYEGIEQFF
TRBV6-6,TRBJ2-5,NA,13,NA,TGTGCCAGCAGCCAGGGGCGCGGGGAGACCCAGTACTTC,CASSQGRGETQYF
TRBV19,TRBJ1-5,once,13,NA,TGTGCCAGTAGTTTCAGGGTCAATCAGCCCCAGCATTTT,CASSFRVNQPQHF
TRBV30,TRBJ2-7,NA,13,NA,TGTGCCTGGAGTCAGGACAGCCCCTACGAGCAGTACTTC,CAWSQDSPYEQYF
TRBV6-1,TRBJ1-6,NA,15,TRBD1,TGTGCCAGCAGCGGCGCCGGGACAGGGGCAGTGCCCCTCCACTTT,CASSGAGTGAVPLHF
TRBV6-1,TRBJ2-7,NA,15,NA,TGTGCCAGCAGTCTGGCCCTGTGGGGGGCCGACGAGCAGTACTTC,CASSLALWGADEQYF
TRBV19,TRBJ1-1,few,11,NA,TGTGCCAGTTTTTTCGGGGCTGAAGCTTTCTTT,CASFFGAEAFF
TRBV15,TRBJ2-3,NA,17,TRBD2,TGTGCCACCAGCAGAGATAAGCCAGCGGGGGCTGCAGATACGCAGTATTTT,CATSRDKPAGAADTQYF
TRBV27,TRBJ1-5,NA,15,TRBD1,TGTGCCAGCAGTCCCGGGACAGGGGTCAATCAGCCCCAGCATTTT,CASSPGTGVNQPQHF
TRBV18,TRBJ1-3,NA,17,TRBD1,TGTGCCAGCTCACCACAAACAGGGGTAATGTCTGGAAACACCATATATTTT,CASSPQTGVMSGNTIYF
TRBV29-1,TRBJ1-1,NA,12,NA,TGCAGCTCCCGGACCCTGAACACTGAAGCTTTCTTT,CSSRTLNTEAFF
TRBV6-6,TRBJ1-5,NA,15,TRBD1,TGTGCCAGCAGTTGGGGAGACAGGGAGGATCAGCCCCAGCATTTT,CASSWGDREDQPQHF
TRBV11-2,TRBJ2-7,NA,18,NA,TGTGCCAGCAGCTTAGTGCGGCCCCCGGGACCCAGATTGTACGAGCAGTACTTC,CASSLVRPPGPRLYEQYF
TRBV6-1,TRBJ1-1,NA,13,NA,TGTGCCAGCAGTGCCAAACTAAACTTAGAAGCTTTCTTT,CASSAKLNLEAFF
TRBV7-2,TRBJ2-5,NA,14,TRBD1,TGTGCCAGCAGCCCCCGGGACAGACAAGAGACCCAGTACTTC,CASSPRDRQETQYF
TRBV4-1,TRBJ1-5,NA,16,NA,TGCGCCAGCAGCCAAGATGGGGGGATCGGCAATCAGCCCCAGCATTTT,CASSQDGGIGNQPQHF
TRBV30,TRBJ1-5,NA,13,NA,TGTGCCTGGAGTGTATACCCCAATCAGCCCCAGCATTTT,CAWSVYPNQPQHF
TRBV30,TRBJ2-3,NA,14,NA,TGTGCCTGGAGTGACAGGCGATTCACAGATACGCAGTATTTT,CAWSDRRFTDTQYF
TRBV4-1,TRBJ1-5,once,15,NA,TGCGCCAGCAGCCAAGTAGTAGGGTTGGATCAGCCCCAGCATTTT,CASSQVVGLDQPQHF
TRBV6-5,TRBJ1-5,NA,13,NA,TGTGCCAGCAGTAGAAGGAGAAATCAGCCCCAGCATTTT,CASSRRRNQPQHF